This T cell receptor beta chain was identified during a study of technical replicates of blood from several donors. CDR3 length equals 13 residues. Per the germline V gene, CDR1 is LNHDA and CDR2 is SQIVND (reference sequence). The J segment lost 2 bases and the V segment lost 3 bases, leaving 0 bases of the junction unmatched. The assay was immunoSEQ multiplex PCR, and TCRdb's table has in-frame clones only and misses some. The table includes over 75,000 clones, approximately 96% detected once. This sequence originates from a human donor in good health. What was sequenced was T cells isolated from PBMCs. This chain uses TRBV19 with TRBJ2-5; 7 positions agree with TRBD2. CDR3 sequence (DNA): TGTGCCAGTAGTATCGGGGGGCAAGAGACCCAGTACTTC. Its translation is CASSIGGQETQYF.